A single sample is the source of the 12 T cell receptor beta chains below, sequenced in a study of cytomegalovirus exposure and HLA in healthy donors. With 60 Vbeta and 13 Jbeta primers, the PCR was carried out. Produced via immunoSEQ multiplex PCR; TCRdb's table is partial and in-frame only. The table shows about 100,000 clones, with around 76% occurring only once. Sequenced: PBMCs. Receptors were obtained from a man aged 40-50 years in good health and CMV-seropositive.

V gene TRBV7-2 combines with J gene TRBJ2-6, with TRBD1 as a possible D gene (6 bases). The CDR3 loop spans 15 amino acids. V dropped 3 bases and J dropped 0 bases, with 6 bases sitting between them. CDR1 is SGHTA and CDR2 is FQGNSA in the germline V gene. The CDR3 DNA follows: TGTGCCAGCAGCTTGGACAGCTCTGGGGCCAACGTCCTGACTTTC. This gives the protein CASSLDSSGANVLTF.

In this sample, this clone turned up once. This chain connects TRBV2 to TRBJ2-1, with D uncertain. The CDR3 extends over 11 amino acids. Germline V gene sequence: CDR1 SNHLY, CDR2 FYNNEI. V shed 9 bases and J shed 10 bases, with 13 bases lying between them. CDR3 loop: CASAQPQEQFF. Here the CDR3 DNA reads TGTGCCAGTGCACAGCCCCAAGAGCAGTTCTTC.

V and J are TRBV10-3 and TRBJ2-7; D may be TRBD2 (5 bases). V lost 6 bases and J 2 bases, leaving 14 bases between the germline ends. Germline CDR1 and CDR2: ENHRY and SYGVKD. The CDR3 runs 14 residues. CDR3 nucleotide sequence: TGTGCCATCAGGAGGACTCTTCCACCCTACGAGCAGTACTTC. It yields the protein CAIRRTLPPYEQYF.

This clone was observed many times. The V call is TRBV9, the J call TRBJ1-1; tentatively, D is TRBD1 (5 bases). The CDR3 extends over 15 amino acids. Trimming cost V 0 bases and J 4 bases, with 13 bases left between them. Germline V gives CDR1 SGDLS, CDR2 YYNGEE. This CDR3 is CASSVELGGITEAFF. The CDR3 coding sequence is TGTGCCAGCAGCGTAGAGCTGGGGGGAATCACTGAAGCTTTCTTT. Full variable domain (missing parts from reference TRBV9 and TRBJ1-1): DSGVTQTPKHLITATGQRVTLRCSPRSGDLSVYWYQQSLDQGLQFLIQYYNGEERAKGNILERFSAQQFPDLHSELNLSSLELGDSALYFCASSVELGGITEAFFGQGTRLTVV.

This clone was seen a handful of times. V usage is TRBV6-5 and J usage is TRBJ1-2; D gene unclear. The CDR3 extends over 13 amino acids. V lost 6 bases, J lost 2 bases, and 10 bases lay in between. Germline CDR1 reads MNHEY; CDR2 reads SVGAGI. Here the CDR3 DNA reads TGTGCCAGCAGACCACCAGGCAACTATGGCTACACCTTC. This gives the protein CASRPPGNYGYTF.

The gene calls are TRBV12-5 and TRBJ1-2, with 7 bases that match TRBD1. The CDR3 has 17 residues. Per the germline V gene, CDR1 is LGHNT and CDR2 is FRNRAP. Trimming took 0 bases from V and 5 from J; bases not matched to a gene: 12. The CDR3 region is CASGLVVAPGQKYGYTF. CDR3 bases: TGTGCTAGTGGTTTGGTAGTCGCCCCGGGACAGAAGTATGGCTACACCTTC.

This chain connects TRBV27 to TRBJ1-5; 10 bases fit TRBD1. V gave up 2 bases and J gave up 5 bases; unmatched junction bases: 3. Germline-derived CDR1 and CDR2 are MNHEY and SMNVEV (reference sequence). The CDR3 runs 15 residues. In DNA, the CDR3 is TGTGCCAGCAGTTTACAAGGGACAGGGGATCAGCCCCAGCATTTT. It is translated as CASSLQGTGDQPQHF.

The chain uses TRBV6-5 and TRBJ2-3; 7 bases agree with TRBD1. J gave up 0 bases and V 6 bases, and 6 bases lay outside the gene matches. The CDR3 is made up of 15 amino acids. Germline V gene sequence: CDR1 MNHEY, CDR2 SVGAGI. The CDR3 DNA sequence: TGTGCCAGCAGCTCGACAGGGATTAGCACAGATACGCAGTATTTT. It yields the protein CASSSTGISTDTQYF.

The rearrangement uses TRBV7-2 and TRBJ2-5; the match to TRBD2 covers 9 bases. The CDR3 runs to 15 residues. Trimming took 4 bases from V and 6 from J; bases not matched to a gene: 9. Germline assignment: CDR1 SGHTA and CDR2 FQGNSA. This CDR3 is CASSSGGGAVKTQYF. As DNA, the CDR3 is TGTGCCAGCAGCTCCGGCGGGGGGGCCGTAAAGACCCAGTACTTC. Full variable domain (remainder filled in from reference TRBV7-2 and TRBJ2-5): GAGVSQSPSNKVTEKGKDVELRCDPISGHTALYWYRQSLGQGLEFLIYFQGNSAPDKSGLPSDRFSAERTGGSVSTLTIQRTQQEDSAVYLCASSSGGGAVKTQYFGPGTRLLVL.

This chain connects TRBV2 to TRBJ1-1, with TRBD1 identical over 7 bases. With V trimmed by 8 bases and J by 2 bases, 5 bases remained unmatched. The germline V gene encodes CDR1 SNHLY and CDR2 FYNNEI. The CDR3 is made up of 13 amino acids. CDR3 DNA sequence: TGTGCCAGCGGGGGACAGCATAACACTGAAGCTTTCTTT. It translates to CASGGQHNTEAFF.

V usage is TRBV7-9 and J usage is TRBJ2-1; 9 nucleotides match TRBD2. CDR3 length equals 15 residues. The V gene's germline CDR1 is SEHNR and CDR2 FQNEAQ (reference sequence). V was clipped by 5 bases and J by 5 bases; unmatched bases: 7. The CDR3 spells CASSTRTSEDNEQFF. In DNA form, the CDR3 reads TGTGCCAGCAGCACCCGGACTAGCGAGGACAATGAGCAGTTCTTC.

V is TRBV25-1 and J is TRBJ1-2, with 11 bases aligning to TRBD1. This CDR3 spans 16 amino acids. Trimming at V came to 4 bases and at J to 7 bases, leaving 11 bases not matched to a gene. In germline, CDR1 is MGHDK, CDR2 SYGVNS. CDR3: CASSVPGTGGLGGYTF. The DNA of the CDR3 is TGTGCCAGCAGTGTACCCGGGACAGGGGGATTGGGTGGCTACACCTTC.